The clone carrying this T cell receptor beta chain was observed a few times. Antigen: not known. A junction boundary mismatches the germline segment, possibly from a read error. The sample comes from a study of cytomegalovirus exposure and HLA in healthy donors. Points from the study as a whole: More clonal expansion characterized HLA-associated TCR beta chains than equally common others in a later analysis. Reported results showed that the classifier diagnosed cytomegalovirus status with high specificity and sensitivity. Researchers catalogued approximately 170 TCR beta chains as cytomegalovirus-associated.

PCR amplification relied on 60 Vbeta primers (plus 13 Jbeta primers). Study processing details: In a later analysis, around 10 million of 60 million to 80 million unique beta chains occurred in at least two donors. Only in-frame clones appear in the TCRdb table, and some are missing; sequencing was by immunoSEQ multiplex PCR. That table gives V, J and clone size, and the DNA gave D and trimming. The sample consists of more than 95,000 clones, around 64% of them appearing once. This TCR was sampled from a man aged 55 to 70 in good health and CMV-seronegative. Sequencing was performed on PBMCs.

Here the CDR3 reads CASSQGLNSGANVLTF. The CDR3 DNA is TGTGCCAGCAGCCAAGGACTTAACTCTGGGGCCAACGTCCTGACTTTC. V gene TRBV4-1 combines with J gene TRBJ2-6; possibly TRBD2 for D (5 bases). This CDR3 region has 16 residues. Looked up from germline, CDR1 is MGHRA and CDR2 is YSYEKL.